These T cell receptor beta chains were read from a single sample in a study of CD8 T cells in Susac syndrome. TCRdb fed the immunoSEQ multiplex PCR reads into MiXCR, producing one record per CDR3 protein. The repertoire holds under 80,000 distinct CDR3 sequences, roughly 91% seen once, with approximately 0.52% in the top ten. Material for sequencing was CD4+ T cells from PBMCs. Receptor source: a human donor with Susac syndrome. Both conserved end residues are part of each CDR3. A D gene is named only where the DNA matches it firmly. Clone size is given for some rows only: seen once, a few or many times, or a class if the clone is expanded.

TRBJ2-1 NA NA TRBV2 CASMRRSSYNEQFF TGTGCCAGCATGAGGCGGAGCTCCTACAATGAGCAGTTCTTC
TRBJ2-1 NA TRBD2 TRBV28 CASRASGRAYEQFF TGTGCCAGCAGAGCTAGCGGGAGGGCGTATGAGCAGTTCTTC
TRBJ1-1 NA TRBD1 TRBV6-1 CASSPRDRGKMNTEAFF TGTGCCAGCAGTCCGCGGGACAGGGGAAAAATGAACACTGAAGCTTTCTTT
TRBJ1-1 once TRBD1 TRBV5-1 CASSSQTGANMNTEAFF TGCGCCAGCAGCTCTCAGACAGGGGCTAACATGAACACTGAAGCTTTCTTT
TRBJ1-6 few NA TRBV5-1 CASSLDPSGNSPLHF TGCGCCAGCAGCTTGGACCCTAGCGGTAATTCACCCCTCCATTTT
TRBJ2-7 NA TRBD2 TRBV6-5 CASSYYKAGAYEQYF TGTGCCAGCAGTTACTACAAAGCGGGAGCCTACGAGCAGTACTTC
TRBJ2-3 NA TRBD2 TRBV10-1 CASSESCSGLPGGDTQYF TGCGCCAGCAGTGAGTCGTGTAGCGGGCTCCCTGGGGGAGATACGCAGTATTTT
TRBJ1-2 NA NA TRBV30 CAWKVQLAGGYTF TGTGCCTGGAAGGTACAGCTCGCAGGTGGCTACACCTTC
TRBJ1-1 NA TRBD1 TRBV6-5 CASSPDRVSSTEAFF TGTGCCAGCAGCCCGGACAGGGTTTCGAGCACTGAAGCTTTCTTT
TRBJ1-1 NA NA TRBV6-5 CASKSGAIHTEAFF TGTGCCAGCAAGAGCGGGGCCATACACACTGAAGCTTTCTTT
TRBJ2-5 NA NA TRBV7-8 CASSSRDIGGETQYF TGTGCCAGCAGCTCACGGGACATCGGGGGGGAGACCCAGTACTTC
TRBJ2-7 NA NA TRBV7-9 CASSPWLTTYEQYF TGTGCCAGCAGCCCGTGGTTAACGACCTACGAGCAGTACTTC
TRBJ1-6 NA NA TRBV27 CASSSGRNNSPLHF TGTGCCAGCAGTTCCGGACGGAATAATTCACCCCTCCACTTT
TRBJ1-4 NA TRBD1 TRBV5-4 CASSLDREKLFF TGTGCCAGCAGCCTGGACAGGGAGAAACTGTTTTTT
TRBJ1-5 NA TRBD1 TRBV20-1 CSARDSRDRGNQPQHF TGCAGTGCTAGAGACTCCCGGGACAGGGGAAATCAGCCCCAGCATTTT
TRBJ1-5 once TRBD1 TRBV15 CSTSRGGTGVGNQPQHF TGTTCCACCAGCAGAGGCGGGACAGGGGTTGGGAATCAGCCCCAGCATTTT
TRBJ2-2 once NA TRBV6-5 CASSSDRTGELFF TGTGCCAGCAGTTCTGATCGCACCGGGGAGCTGTTTTTT
TRBJ2-7 NA NA TRBV20-1 CSASEAYEQYF TGCAGTGCTAGTGAGGCCTACGAGCAGTACTTC
TRBJ2-2 NA NA TRBV24-1 CATSDPPEGELFF TGTGCCACCAGTGATCCCCCGGAGGGGGAGCTGTTTTTT
TRBJ2-7 NA NA TRBV20-1 CSASTTRSSYEQYF TGCAGTGCTAGTACCACCCGAAGCTCCTACGAGCAGTACTTC
TRBJ2-5 NA NA TRBV2 CASSESVWGTQYF TGTGCCAGCAGTGAATCCGTTTGGGGGACCCAGTACTTC
TRBJ2-7 NA TRBD2 TRBV7-9 CASSSSRERGYLSYEQYF TGTGCCAGCAGCTCCTCACGAGAGCGGGGGTACCTCTCCTACGAGCAGTACTTC
TRBJ2-7 NA NA TRBV11-2 CASSSPTGEQYF TGTGCCAGCAGCTCCCCCACCGGGGAGCAGTACTTC
TRBJ1-4 NA NA TRBV6-6 CASSYAEVDEKLFF TGTGCCAGCAGTTACGCGGAGGTGGATGAAAAACTGTTTTTT
TRBJ2-4 NA NA TRBV5-8 CASSPGDAGKNIQYF TGTGCCAGCAGCCCCGGGGACGCGGGCAAAAACATTCAGTACTTC
TRBJ2-6 NA NA TRBV20-1 CSARDRGGRTHPGANVLTF TGCAGTGCTAGAGATCGTGGGGGTCGAACTCACCCTGGGGCCAACGTCCTGACTTTC
TRBJ2-2 NA NA TRBV24-1 CATSVGPTNTGELFF TGTGCCACCAGTGTAGGCCCCACGAACACCGGGGAGCTGTTTTTT
TRBJ2-7 NA NA TRBV11-2 CASSLTFGEQYF TGTGCCAGCAGCCTCACCTTTGGCGAGCAGTACTTC
TRBJ2-7 NA NA TRBV5-1 CASSLGAAYEQYF TGCGCCAGCAGCTTGGGGGCAGCCTACGAGCAGTACTTC
TRBJ2-2 NA NA TRBV20-1 CSASPLRGVGGAGELFF TGCAGTGCTAGCCCCTTGAGAGGGGTTGGCGGCGCCGGGGAGCTGTTTTTT
TRBJ2-3 NA NA TRBV29-1 CSVEDLASQGTQYF TGCAGCGTTGAAGATTTGGCCTCCCAGGGTACGCAGTATTTT
TRBJ2-1 NA NA TRBV12-3/TRBV12-4 CASSRGDNEQFF TGTGCCAGCAGCCGCGGGGACAATGAGCAGTTCTTC
TRBJ2-2 NA NA TRBV12-3/TRBV12-4 CASSFDRVRTGELFF TGTGCCAGCAGTTTTGATCGAGTGCGCACCGGGGAGCTGTTTTTT
TRBJ2-3 NA TRBD2 TRBV2 CASTLRGENTDTQYF TGTGCCAGCACCTTACGGGGGGAGAACACAGATACGCAGTATTTT
TRBJ2-3 NA TRBD1 TRBV7-2 CASSTRTGGTDTQYF TGTGCCAGCAGCACAAGGACAGGGGGTACAGATACGCAGTATTTT
TRBJ2-7 once NA TRBV4-2 CASSQTLGDEQYF TGTGCCAGCAGCCAAACCCTAGGGGACGAGCAGTACTTC
TRBJ1-2 NA NA TRBV4-1 CASSQVGLARSGYTF TGCGCCAGCAGCCAAGTCGGCCTAGCTCGTTCGGGCTACACCTTC